This TCR beta chain comes out of a study of human T cells and chemical hapten exposure. One entry per CDR3 protein, called by TCRdb with MiXCR from the RACE reads. This sample has 70,000 to 95,000 distinct CDR3 sequences, with about 6.6% found just once. The V and J ends lost 2 bases and 11 bases respectively, with 10 bases between them. This CDR3 region has 11 residues. The germline gives CDR1 GTSNPN, CDR2 SVGIG (reference sequence). Broader study findings: Among expanded TCRs, significantly more large CDR3 similarity clusters formed than among controls.

This sample's time point: patch test 2, 6 weeks after DPC sensitization. The treatment was: therapeutic diphenylcyclopropenone sensitization with weekly scalp DPC. In the case of this clonotype: Its antigen is currently unknown.

The receptor's source is a woman under 40 with alopecia areata. Some clones in this sample may be carry-over from other donors' samples. Specimen: whole blood, collected in connection with sensitization to the hapten diphenylcyclopropenone (DPC). The chain combines TRBV30 with TRBJ1-5; D is undetermined. CDR3 DNA: TGTGCCTGGAGTATGGGCAGTTCCCAGCATTTT. Its translation is CAWSMGSSQHF.